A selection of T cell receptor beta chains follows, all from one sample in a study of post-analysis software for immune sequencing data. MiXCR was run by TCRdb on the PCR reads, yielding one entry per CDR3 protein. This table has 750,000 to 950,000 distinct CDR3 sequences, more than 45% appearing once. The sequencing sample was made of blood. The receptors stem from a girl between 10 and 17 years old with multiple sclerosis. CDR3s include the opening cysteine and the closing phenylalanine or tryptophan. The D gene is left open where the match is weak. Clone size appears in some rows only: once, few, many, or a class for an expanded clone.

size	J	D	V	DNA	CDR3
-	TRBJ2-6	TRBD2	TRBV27	TGTGCCAGCAGTTCCGCCGTACTAGCGGGATTTGGTGGGGCCAACGTCCTGACTTTC	CASSSAVLAGFGGANVLTF
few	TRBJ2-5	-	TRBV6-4	TGTGCCAGCACCATGGGGGAAAGACAAGAGACCCAGTACTTC	CASTMGERQETQYF
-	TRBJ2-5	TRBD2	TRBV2	TGTGCCAGCACCCCGGGACTAGCGGTCTCGTTGGGGGAGACCCAGTACTTC	CASTPGLAVSLGETQYF
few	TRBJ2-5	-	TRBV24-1	TGTGCCACCAGTGACGACAGCTGGGAGACCCAGTACTTC	CATSDDSWETQYF
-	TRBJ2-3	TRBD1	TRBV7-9	TGTGCCAGCAGATCTCGACAGGGGCTGCGGACAGATACGCAGTATTTT	CASRSRQGLRTDTQYF
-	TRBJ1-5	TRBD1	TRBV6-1	TGTGCCATCTTGGTGCAGGGGGACAATCAGCCCCAGCATTTT	CAILVQGDNQPQHF
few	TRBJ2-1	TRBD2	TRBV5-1	TGCGCCAGCAGCCTCGCCTTGTCGGGAGGGCCTAGCAATGAGCAGTTCTTC	CASSLALSGGPSNEQFF
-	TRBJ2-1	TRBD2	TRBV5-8	TGTGCCAGCAGCTTGGTTAGCGGGATTATCAATGAGCAGTTCTTC	CASSLVSGIINEQFF
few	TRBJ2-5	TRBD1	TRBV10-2	TGCGCCAGCAGTGAAGGAGACAGGGGGTACCAAGAGACCCAGTACTTC	CASSEGDRGYQETQYF
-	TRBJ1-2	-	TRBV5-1	TGTGCCAGCAGTTCGGACTATGGCTACACCTTC	CASSSDYGYTF
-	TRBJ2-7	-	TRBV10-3	TGTGCCATCAGTGAAGTGGACACGAGCTCCTACGGGCAGTACTTC	CAISEVDTSSYGQYF
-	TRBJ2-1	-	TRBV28	TGTGCCAGCAGTTTGCCGGGCCAAATGAATGAGCAGTTCTTC	CASSLPGQMNEQFF
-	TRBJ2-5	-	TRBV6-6	TGTGCCAGCAGTTATATTTCGGCCCTCCAAGAGACCCAGTACTTC	CASSYISALQETQYF
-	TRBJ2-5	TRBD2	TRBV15	TGTGCCACCAGCGGAGGACTAGCGGGAGCCTTGTACCAAGAGACCCAGTACTTC	CATSGGLAGALYQETQYF
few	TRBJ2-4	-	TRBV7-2	TGTGCCAGCAGCCCCGCCCAGGGGCTAGCCAAAAACATTCAGTACTTC	CASSPAQGLAKNIQYF
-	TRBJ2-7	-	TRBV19	TGTGCCAGTAGCCCAGCCGGTACAGTTACCTACGAGCAGTACTTC	CASSPAGTVTYEQYF
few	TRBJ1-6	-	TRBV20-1	TGCAGTGCAAGAGGAGTAAATAATTCGCCCCTCCACTTT	CSARGVNNSPLHF
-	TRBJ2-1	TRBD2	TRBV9	TGTGCCAGCAGCGGAGGACTAGCGGGAGGGCCGCCCAATGAGCAGTTCTTC	CASSGGLAGGPPNEQFF
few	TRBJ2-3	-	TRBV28	TGTGCCAGCACTTCTCCTACAGAGACAAGAGGGGCAGATACGCAGTATTTT	CASTSPTETRGADTQYF
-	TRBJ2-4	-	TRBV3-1	TGTGCCAGCAGCCAAGTTTCAGGGCTGACCAAAAACATTCAGTACTTC	CASSQVSGLTKNIQYF
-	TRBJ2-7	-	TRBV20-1	TGCAGTGCCCCCGATCCGACGAGGTCCTACGAGCAGTACTTC	CSAPDPTRSYEQYF
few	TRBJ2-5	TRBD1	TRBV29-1	TGCAGCGTTGGGATCACAGGGGCACGGGAGACCCAGTACTTC	CSVGITGARETQYF
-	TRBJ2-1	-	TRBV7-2	TGTGCCAGCAGCTTAGTGGGGATAGCCTACAATGAGCAGTTCTTC	CASSLVGIAYNEQFF
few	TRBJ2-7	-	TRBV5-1	TGCGCCAGCACCGCAGACCGGGGATCTCGGGAGCAGTACTTC	CASTADRGSREQYF
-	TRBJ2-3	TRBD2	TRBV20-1	TGCAGTGCTAGAGGCCCGACTAGCGGGAGGGCTAGCACAGATACGCAGTATTTT	CSARGPTSGRASTDTQYF
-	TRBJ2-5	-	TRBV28	TGTGCCAGCTGCTCCGGGATCCCAGGGACCCAGTACTTC	CASCSGIPGTQYF
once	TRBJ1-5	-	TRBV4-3	TGCGCCAGCAGCCAAGAGGCAGGATTACAGCCCCAGCATTTT	CASSQEAGLQPQHF
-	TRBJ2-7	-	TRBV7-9	TGTGCCAGCAGCGCAGGAGGACTCCCCTACGAGCAGTACTTC	CASSAGGLPYEQYF
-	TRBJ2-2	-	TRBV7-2	TGTGCCAGCAGTCCTCACCGACTTTCCACCGGGGAGCTGTTTTTT	CASSPHRLSTGELFF
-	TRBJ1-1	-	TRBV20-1	TGCAGTGCTAGAGTCGCGACAAAGAACACTGAAGCTTTCTTT	CSARVATKNTEAFF
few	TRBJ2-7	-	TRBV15	TGTGCCACCAGCGGAGAAGGCTACGAGCAGTACTTC	CATSGEGYEQYF
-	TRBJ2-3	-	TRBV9	TGTGCCAGCAGCCTTGGGACCCGCACAGATGCGCAGTATTTT	CASSLGTRTDAQYF